The clone carrying this T cell receptor beta chain was observed a handful of times. The sample originates from a study of blood T cells in healthy people across ages. Study-wide background: Roughly one uniquely barcoded beta molecule per two T cells was captured.

V dropped 6 bases and J dropped 3 bases, with 9 bases sitting between them. CDR3 length: 11 amino acids. Germline CDR1 is SQVTM and CDR2 is ANQGSEA. Primers used in a second PCR of about 7 to 11 cycles were a sample-barcoded 5' primer and a J-beta primer mix. MiXCR, run by TCRdb on the 5' RACE reads, gives a single entry per CDR3 protein. This table has 1.2 million to 1.5 million distinct CDR3 sequences, approximately 59% appearing once. The chain recombines TRBV29-1 with TRBJ2-7; no reliable D call. The sequence was collected from a man in his late teens or twenties in good health. Sequenced material: blood. As DNA, the CDR3 is TGCAGCGTAGACGCAAACTACGAGCAGTACTTC. The encoded protein is CSVDANYEQYF.